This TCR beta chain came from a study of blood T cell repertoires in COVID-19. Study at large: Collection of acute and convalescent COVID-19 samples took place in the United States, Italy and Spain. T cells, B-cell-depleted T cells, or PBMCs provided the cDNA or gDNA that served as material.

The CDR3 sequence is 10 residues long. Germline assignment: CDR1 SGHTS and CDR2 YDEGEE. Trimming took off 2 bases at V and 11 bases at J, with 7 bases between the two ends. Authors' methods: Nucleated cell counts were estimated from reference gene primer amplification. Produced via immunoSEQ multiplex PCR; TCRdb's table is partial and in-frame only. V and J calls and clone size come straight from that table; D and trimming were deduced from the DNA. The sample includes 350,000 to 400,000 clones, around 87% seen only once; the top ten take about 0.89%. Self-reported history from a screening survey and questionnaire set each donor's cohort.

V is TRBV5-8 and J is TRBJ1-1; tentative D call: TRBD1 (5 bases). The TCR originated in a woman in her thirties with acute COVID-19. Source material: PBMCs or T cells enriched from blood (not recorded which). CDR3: CASSFRAAFF. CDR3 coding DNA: TGTGCCAGCAGCTTCAGGGCTGCTTTCTTT.